The 3 T cell receptor beta chains below all came from one sample that was sequenced in a study of OX40 agonist ivuxolimab in advanced cancers. The assay was immunoSEQ multiplex PCR, and TCRdb's table has in-frame clones only and misses some. The repertoire holds 77,000 or so clones, with roughly 80% as singletons. The sequencing here drew on CD4+ or CD8+ T cells sorted from blood, taken in a trial of the OX40 agonist ivuxolimab. The receptors originated from an adult with an advanced solid tumor such as melanoma, head and neck, liver or kidney cancer.

The rearrangement uses TRBV7-3 and TRBJ1-1, with D possibly matching TRBD1 (5 bases). This CDR3 comprises 13 residues. V was cut by 4 bases and J by 5 bases, with 11 bases left in between. CDR1 and CDR2 (germline): SGHTA, FQGTGA. CDR3 region: CASSSGIATEAFF. The CDR3 DNA is TGTGCCAGCAGCTCAGGGATTGCGACTGAAGCTTTCTTT. Complete variable domain (other parts from reference TRBV7-3 and TRBJ1-1): GAGVSQTPSNKVTEKGKYVELRCDPISGHTALYWYRQSLGQGPEFLIYFQGTGAADDSGLPNDRFFAVRPEGSVSTLKIQRTERGDSAVYLCASSSGIATEAFFGQGTRLTVV.

This chain connects TRBV5-1 to TRBJ2-7; D possibly matches TRBD1 or TRBD2 (6 bases each). V dropped 3 bases and J dropped 6 bases, with 13 bases sitting between them. The CDR3 is 13 residues long. The germline V gene encodes CDR1 SGHRS and CDR2 YFSETQ. CDR3: CASSSIQGGEQYF. The CDR3, as DNA: TGCGCCAGCAGCTCTATACAGGGAGGCGAGCAGTACTTC. Looking up the rest from reference TRBV5-1 and TRBJ2-7 gives the full variable domain: KAGVTQTPRYLIKTRGQQVTLSCSPISGHRSVSWYQQTPGQGLQFLFEYFSETQRNKGNFPGRFSGRQFSNSRSEMNVSTLELGDSALYLCASSSIQGGEQYFGPGTRLTVT.

The genes are TRBV7-3 and TRBJ1-1; maybe TRBD1 (5 bases). V was pared by 5 bases and J by 5 bases, with 12 bases between. CDR1 is SGHTA, CDR2 FQGTGA, per germline. The CDR3 covers 13 residues. CDR3 in DNA: TGTGCCAGCAGCCGACAGCCGAGTACTGAAGCTTTCTTT. Protein sequence: CASSRQPSTEAFF. The whole variable domain, remainder taken from reference TRBV7-3 and TRBJ1-1, is GAGVSQTPSNKVTEKGKYVELRCDPISGHTALYWYRQSLGQGPEFLIYFQGTGAADDSGLPNDRFFAVRPEGSVSTLKIQRTERGDSAVYLCASSRQPSTEAFFGQGTRLTVV.